Listed here are 21 T cell receptor beta chains from one sample, sequenced in a study of post-analysis software for immune sequencing data. Study-wide findings and caveats: The study found TRBV5-6, TRBV5-1 and TRBV20-1 among five TRBV segments more frequent in patients than controls.

These receptors' antigens are unknown. Unique molecular identifiers tagged the TCR beta cDNA libraries. TCRdb re-called the PCR reads with MiXCR, one entry per CDR3 protein. The sample records 170,000 or so distinct CDR3 sequences, approximately 30% being singletons. Material for sequencing was blood. All receptors come from a girl between 5 and 17 years old with multiple sclerosis.

This clonotype has at least ten counts. The chain combines TRBV12-3 or TRBV12-4 with TRBJ2-7; D is undetermined. The V end was cut by 4 bases, the J end by 5 bases, with 6 bases between. CDR3 length equals 11 residues. The CDR3 here is CASSSYNEQYF. Here the CDR3 DNA reads TGTGCCAGCAGTTCCTACAACGAGCAGTACTTC.

The V and J genes are TRBV12-3 or TRBV12-4 and TRBJ1-2, with D perhaps TRBD1 (5 bases). V lost 1 base, J lost 1 base, and 16 bases lay in between. The CDR3 is 17 amino acids. CDR3 nucleotide sequence: TGTGCCAGCAGTTTAGTTCAGGGTATCGTTTTTAACTATGGCTACACCTTC. It translates to CASSLVQGIVFNYGYTF.

CDR3: CASSQDSMKETQYF. CDR3 DNA: TGTGCCAGCAGCCAAGATTCGATGAAAGAGACCCAGTACTTC. The chain is built from TRBV3-1 and TRBJ2-5; D remains ambiguous. V was cut by 0 bases and J by 3 bases, with 8 bases left in between. The CDR3 length is 14 residues. CDR1 and CDR2 (germline): LGHDT, YNNKEL (reference sequence).

The chain combines TRBV5-1 with TRBJ2-1; D may be TRBD2 (6 bases). This CDR3 is 12 amino acids long. Between the trimmed V and J ends, which lost 4 bases and 9 bases, there was a span of 11 bases. Germline V gives CDR1 SGHRS, CDR2 YFSETQ. CDR3 sequence (DNA): TGCGCCAGCAGCAACCTGGGGGGTGAGCAGTTCTTC. Its translation: CASSNLGGEQFF.

In the case of this clonotype: A much larger clone is a single base away; this may be a read error. V and J are TRBV7-8 and TRBJ2-1, with 10 bases identical to TRBD2. The J call may be in error: the DNA end matches TRBJ2-7 better. The CDR3 totals 18 residues. Germline CDR1 and CDR2: SGHVS and FQNEAQ. The CDR3 nucleotides read TGTGCCAGCAGCTTTGGGGCTAGCGGGAGTAGGTCCTACAATGAGCAGTACTTC. This translates into CASSFGASGSRSYNEQYF.

The rearrangement joins TRBV6-1 to TRBJ2-3, with 9 bases that match TRBD2. CDR3 length equals 15 residues. After removal of 2 bases from V and 4 bases from J, the junction contained 4 bases not matched to a gene. Per the germline V gene, CDR1 is MNHNS and CDR2 is SASEGT. The CDR3 coding sequence is TGTGCCAGCAGTGAACGGACTAGCGAGGCAGATACGCAGTATTTT. Residues: CASSERTSEADTQYF.

V usage is TRBV6-5 and J usage is TRBJ2-2; 10 bases are a match to TRBD1. CDR1 is MNHEY, CDR2 SVGAGI, per germline. The ends lost 6 bases at V and 7 bases at J; junction bases unmatched: 5. The CDR3 consists of 14 residues. Here the CDR3 DNA reads TGTGCCAGCAGCTTCCGGGACAGGGGCGGGGAGCTGTTTTTT. Translating it yields CASSFRDRGGELFF.

Remarks on this clonotype: A much larger clone sits a single nucleotide away, making a read error possible. The rearrangement uses TRBV12-3 or TRBV12-4 and TRBJ2-3; TRBD2 agrees at 7 bases. The CDR3 length is 14 residues. J lost 0 bases, V lost 7 bases, and 4 bases had no gene match. CDR3 DNA: TGTGCCAGCAAGCGGGGAAGAAGCACAGATACGCAGTATTTT. Its translation is CASKRGRSTDTQYF.

The chain employs TRBV7-9 and TRBJ2-5; TRBD2 aligns across 8 bases. Trimming cost V 7 bases and J 4 bases; bases outside gene matches: 5. The CDR3 is 13 amino acids. Germline CDR1 is SEHNR and CDR2 is FQNEAQ (reference sequence). The CDR3 spells CASNRGGGETQYF. For the CDR3, the DNA is TGTGCCAGCAATCGGGGGGGCGGAGAGACCCAGTACTTC. The full variable domain, completed using reference TRBV7-9 and TRBJ2-5, is DTGVSQNPRHKITKRGQNVTFRCDPISEHNRLYWYRQTLGQGPEFLTYFQNEAQLEKSRLLSDRFSAERPKGSFSTLEIQRTEQGDSAMYLCASNRGGGETQYFGPGTRLLVL.

This clonotype was counted at least ten times. The chain links TRBV29-1 to TRBJ1-1, with 7 positions matching TRBD1. With V trimmed by 3 bases and J by 5 bases, 6 bases remained unmatched. Looked up from germline, CDR1 is SQVTM and CDR2 is ANQGSEA. CDR3 length: 13 residues. The CDR3 bases are TGCAGCGTTGAGGGCAGGGGGAGTACTGAAGCTTTCTTT. It encodes CSVEGRGSTEAFF.

The chain employs TRBV6-2 or TRBV6-3 and TRBJ2-1, with 9 bases aligning to TRBD2. V was pared by 2 bases and J by 1 base, with 9 bases of the junction left unmatched. The CDR3 length is 18 residues. Germline CDR1 and CDR2: MNHEY and SVGEGT. Here the CDR3 reads CASSYERGALRSYNEQFF. CDR3 nucleotide sequence: TGTGCCAGCAGTTACGAGCGGGGGGCTCTCCGTTCCTACAATGAGCAGTTCTTC.

This clonotype was recorded many times. This rearrangement joins TRBV5-6 to TRBJ1-5; D remains ambiguous. The CDR3 runs to 14 residues. V dropped 1 base and J dropped 3 bases, with 8 bases sitting between them. In germline, CDR1 is SGHDT, CDR2 YYEEEE. In nucleotides, the CDR3 is TGTGCCAGCAGCTTGTACGGCATCAATCAGCCCCAGCATTTT. Its translation: CASSLYGINQPQHF.

The J gene is TRBJ2-1, the V gene TRBV7-9; perhaps TRBD1 as D (5 bases). CDR3 length equals 16 residues. V lost 5 bases, J lost 3 bases, and 17 bases lay in between. Germline loops: CDR1 SEHNR, CDR2 FQNEAQ (reference sequence). The CDR3 protein is CASSPQGVYIYNEQFF. The CDR3 DNA reads as TGTGCCAGCAGCCCCCAGGGCGTCTATATCTACAATGAGCAGTTCTTC.

Many counts were recorded for this clonotype. The chain recombines TRBV20-1 with TRBJ2-1, with 8 positions matching TRBD2. This CDR3 contains 14 residues. V dropped 5 bases and J dropped 7; count of bases not matched to a gene: 10. CDR1 DFQATT and CDR2 SNEGSKA come from the germline V gene (reference sequence). DNA of the CDR3: TGCAGTGCTCCTCACATAGCGGGATCAAATGAGCAGTTCTTC. Its translation: CSAPHIAGSNEQFF.

This clonotype was picked up a small number of times. The chain recombines TRBV20-1 with TRBJ2-7; 10 bases align to TRBD2. This CDR3 region has 16 residues. V lost 1 base, J lost 3 bases, and 9 bases stayed unmatched. CDR1 and CDR2 (germline): DFQATT, SNEGSKA (reference sequence). CDR3 loop: CSARGQREGLGYEQYF. DNA for the CDR3: TGCAGTGCTAGAGGACAGCGGGAGGGCCTGGGCTACGAGCAGTACTTC.

This clonotype was detected many times. The V gene is TRBV6-4, the J gene TRBJ2-1; TRBD2 matches 8 bases. The CDR3 contains 15 residues. Trimming at V came to 4 bases and at J to 4 bases, leaving 6 bases not matched to a gene. Looked up from germline, CDR1 is MRHNA and CDR2 is SNTAGT. This CDR3 reads CASSASSGPYNEQFF. CDR3 in DNA: TGTGCCAGCAGTGCATCTAGCGGGCCGTACAATGAGCAGTTCTTC.

This clonotype appeared many times. The genes are TRBV20-1 and TRBJ1-2; 11 bases are a match to TRBD1. V was pared by 6 bases and J by 7 bases, with 13 bases of the junction left unmatched. Germline values: CDR1 DFQATT, CDR2 SNEGSKA (reference sequence). The CDR3 contains 15 residues. CDR3 nucleotides: TGCAGTGCCCCGGCCCGGGACAGGGGGAAAAGTGGCTACACCTTC. Protein sequence: CSAPARDRGKSGYTF.

In regard to this clonotype: One base away lies a much larger clone, so this may be a sequencing read error. This chain links TRBV27 with TRBJ2-3; tentatively, D is TRBD1 or TRBD2 (6 bases each). This CDR3 has 12 residues. The germline V gene encodes CDR1 MNHEY and CDR2 SMNVEV (reference sequence). CDR3 sequence reads: CASRTGAHTQCF. As DNA, the CDR3 is TGTGCCAGCCGGACGGGGGCCCATACGCAGTGTTTT.

This clonotype was observed a few times. The chain joins TRBV6-2 or TRBV6-3 to TRBJ2-1, with TRBD2 matching 12 bases. The V gene end was trimmed by 2 bases and the J gene end by 12 bases; junction bases not matched to a gene: 8. Germline lookup yields CDR1 MNHEY and CDR2 SVGEGT. This CDR3 region has 15 residues. CDR3 sequence: CASSYGLAGNLAQFF. The CDR3 DNA sequence: TGTGCCAGCAGTTACGGACTAGCGGGAAACCTCGCGCAGTTCTTC.

This clonotype has more than one count but fewer than ten. The rearrangement joins TRBV12-3 or TRBV12-4 to TRBJ1-2; D is ambiguous. The CDR3 consists of 13 residues. Deletions cut 7 bases from V and 6 bases from J, with 15 bases between. The CDR3 DNA sequence: TGTGCCAGCACCTTTGGGCAGGAGGATGGCTACACCTTC. This translates into CASTFGQEDGYTF.

This clonotype was recorded a few times. The chain is built from TRBV7-2 and TRBJ2-5; 8 bases are a match to TRBD2. Germline loops: CDR1 SGHTA, CDR2 FQGNSA. The CDR3 has 13 amino acids. V was pared by 5 bases and J by 4 bases, with 3 bases of the junction left unmatched. The DNA of the CDR3 is TGTGCCAGCAGCCAGAGCGGGAGAGAGACCCAGTACTTC. Translating it yields CASSQSGRETQYF.